This is a list of T cell receptor beta chains from one sample in a study of identical twins. MiXCR was run by TCRdb on the 5' RACE reads, yielding one entry per CDR3 protein. The table has around 550,000 distinct CDR3 sequences, roughly 15% seen once. This sample was shared with a second study, whose subject was yellow fever vaccine responses in identical twins.

The sequenced material came from CD4+ T cells sorted from blood. The receptors derive from a woman aged 18-30 years in good health. The CDR3 runs from the conserved cysteine through the conserved F or W. Each record gives: V gene, J gene, clone size, D gene, CDR3 DNA, CDR3 protein. A D gene is named only where the DNA matches it firmly. Size values are once, few and many counts, or a class for expanded clones, and some rows have none.

V gene: TRBV10-3; J gene: TRBJ2-1; clone size: many; D gene: .; CDR3 DNA: TGTGCCATCAGACAAGGACCCTCGGGCTACAATGAGCAGTTCTTC; CDR3 protein: CAIRQGPSGYNEQFF
V gene: TRBV12-3/TRBV12-4; J gene: TRBJ2-1; clone size: few; D gene: .; CDR3 DNA: TGTGCCAGCAGTTTAGAGTGGGCCGTTGAGCAGTTCTTC; CDR3 protein: CASSLEWAVEQFF
V gene: TRBV20-1; J gene: TRBJ2-2; clone size: .; D gene: .; CDR3 DNA: TGCAGTGCTACGGGACGTTCCACCGGGGAGCTGTTTTTT; CDR3 protein: CSATGRSTGELFF
V gene: TRBV5-1; J gene: TRBJ1-6; clone size: few; D gene: .; CDR3 DNA: TGCGCCAGCGCTCTGGCGGGCCCGAGCTCCTATAATTCACCCCTCCACTTT; CDR3 protein: CASALAGPSSYNSPLHF
V gene: TRBV20-1; J gene: TRBJ2-2; clone size: .; D gene: TRBD2; CDR3 DNA: TGCAGTGCTAGAGATCGGGGGGGCACCGGGGAGCTGTTTTTT; CDR3 protein: CSARDRGGTGELFF
V gene: TRBV3-1; J gene: TRBJ2-1; clone size: .; D gene: TRBD1; CDR3 DNA: TGTGCCAGCACCGATCGAATAACAGGGGGCCAGCACGATGAGCAGTTCTTC; CDR3 protein: CASTDRITGGQHDEQFF
V gene: TRBV29-1; J gene: TRBJ1-2; clone size: .; D gene: .; CDR3 DNA: TGCAGCGTTGGGACAGCACAAAGCTATGGCTACACCTTC; CDR3 protein: CSVGTAQSYGYTF
V gene: TRBV5-1; J gene: TRBJ1-1; clone size: few; D gene: TRBD1; CDR3 DNA: TGCGCCAGCAGCTTGCAGGGACAGCGGAACACTGAAGCTTTCTTT; CDR3 protein: CASSLQGQRNTEAFF
V gene: TRBV5-6; J gene: TRBJ2-7; clone size: .; D gene: .; CDR3 DNA: TGTGCCAGCAGCTTGGCACTAGGCAGGGGAACCTACGAGCAGTACTTC; CDR3 protein: CASSLALGRGTYEQYF
V gene: TRBV7-7; J gene: TRBJ2-3; clone size: few; D gene: .; CDR3 DNA: TGTGCCAGCAGCCCTTCAGGGTCAGATACGCAGTATTTT; CDR3 protein: CASSPSGSDTQYF
V gene: TRBV6-1; J gene: TRBJ2-1; clone size: few; D gene: TRBD2; CDR3 DNA: TGTGCCAGCACCTCCTCCGGGGCGGGGGGGTTCAATGAGCAGTTCTTC; CDR3 protein: CASTSSGAGGFNEQFF
V gene: TRBV2; J gene: TRBJ2-7; clone size: .; D gene: .; CDR3 DNA: TGTGCCAGCGGCACAGGGTTCTCCTACGAGCAGTACTTC; CDR3 protein: CASGTGFSYEQYF
V gene: TRBV4-1; J gene: TRBJ2-1; clone size: many; D gene: TRBD2; CDR3 DNA: TGCGCCAGCAGCCAAGATGGGACTAGGGGCTCCTACAATGAGCAGTTCTTC; CDR3 protein: CASSQDGTRGSYNEQFF
V gene: TRBV5-1; J gene: TRBJ2-1; clone size: .; D gene: TRBD2; CDR3 DNA: TGCGCCAGCAGCAAACCCTCGACTAGCGGGCGAAGCTCCTACAATGAGCAGTTCTTC; CDR3 protein: CASSKPSTSGRSSYNEQFF
V gene: TRBV9; J gene: TRBJ2-3; clone size: .; D gene: TRBD2; CDR3 DNA: TGTGCCAGCAGCGACTTAGCGGGGAAAAGCACAGATACGCAGTATTTT; CDR3 protein: CASSDLAGKSTDTQYF
V gene: TRBV27; J gene: TRBJ2-1; clone size: few; D gene: TRBD2; CDR3 DNA: TGTGCCAGCAGCAACTGGACTAGCGGGGGGAGGTTGGATGAGCAGTTCTTC; CDR3 protein: CASSNWTSGGRLDEQFF
V gene: TRBV12-3/TRBV12-4; J gene: TRBJ1-5; clone size: many; D gene: .; CDR3 DNA: TGTGCCAGCAGTCCCCGGGAAGGGACGTATAGCAATCAGCCCCAGCATTTT; CDR3 protein: CASSPREGTYSNQPQHF
V gene: TRBV6-4; J gene: TRBJ1-2; clone size: .; D gene: TRBD1; CDR3 DNA: TGTGCCAGCAGTGACGGGACAGCGGATGGCTACACCTTC; CDR3 protein: CASSDGTADGYTF
V gene: TRBV12-3/TRBV12-4; J gene: TRBJ2-1; clone size: .; D gene: TRBD1; CDR3 DNA: TGTGCCAGCAGTTCCTGGACAGGGGTCTCCAATGAGCAGTTCTTC; CDR3 protein: CASSSWTGVSNEQFF
V gene: TRBV5-1; J gene: TRBJ2-6; clone size: .; D gene: .; CDR3 DNA: TGCGCCAGCGGCCCGGGCATCAATTCTGGGGCCAACGTCCTGACTTTC; CDR3 protein: CASGPGINSGANVLTF
V gene: TRBV7-2; J gene: TRBJ1-3; clone size: .; D gene: .; CDR3 DNA: TGTGCCAGCAAAGACAGCTTCTACTCTGGAAACACCATATATTTT; CDR3 protein: CASKDSFYSGNTIYF
V gene: TRBV7-9; J gene: TRBJ1-1; clone size: .; D gene: .; CDR3 DNA: TGTGCCAGCAGCACCCACGGGCAGAACACTGAAGCTTTCTTT; CDR3 protein: CASSTHGQNTEAFF
V gene: TRBV7-8; J gene: TRBJ2-1; clone size: many; D gene: TRBD1; CDR3 DNA: TGTGCCAGCAGCTTCCGGGACAGGGGACTCCTCGGGAATGAGCAGTTCTTC; CDR3 protein: CASSFRDRGLLGNEQFF
V gene: TRBV3-1; J gene: TRBJ2-2; clone size: few; D gene: .; CDR3 DNA: TGTGCCAGCAGCCCAACCCTAGTAGGCACCGGGGAGCTGTTTTTT; CDR3 protein: CASSPTLVGTGELFF
V gene: TRBV15; J gene: TRBJ2-5; clone size: few; D gene: TRBD2; CDR3 DNA: TGTGCCACCAGCAGAGGGGGGCGAAAAAGCGGGAGTAAAGAGACCCAGTACTTC; CDR3 protein: CATSRGGRKSGSKETQYF
V gene: TRBV3-1; J gene: TRBJ2-5; clone size: .; D gene: .; CDR3 DNA: TGTGCCAGCAGCCAACGGGGGGCGAAGGAGACCCAGTACTTC; CDR3 protein: CASSQRGAKETQYF
V gene: TRBV27; J gene: TRBJ2-1; clone size: .; D gene: TRBD2; CDR3 DNA: TGTGCCAGCAGCAAAAGACTAGCGGGTAAAGCTAGTTCCTACAATGAGCAGTTCTTC; CDR3 protein: CASSKRLAGKASSYNEQFF
V gene: TRBV6-2/TRBV6-3; J gene: TRBJ2-1; clone size: .; D gene: TRBD2; CDR3 DNA: TGTGCCAGCCTCCGGGGGGGCCGCAATGAGCAGTTCTTC; CDR3 protein: CASLRGGRNEQFF
V gene: TRBV20-1; J gene: TRBJ2-5; clone size: few; D gene: TRBD1; CDR3 DNA: TGCAGTGCTAGAGTCCAGGGACAGTACCAAGAGACCCAGTACTTC; CDR3 protein: CSARVQGQYQETQYF
V gene: TRBV7-9; J gene: TRBJ1-1; clone size: many; D gene: TRBD1; CDR3 DNA: TGTGCCAGCAGCTTATGGGTGGACAGGGTACGTGAAGCTTTCTTT; CDR3 protein: CASSLWVDRVREAFF
V gene: TRBV7-8; J gene: TRBJ2-7; clone size: few; D gene: TRBD1; CDR3 DNA: TGTGCCAGCACCCTCTTACCGGACAGGGACTACGAGCAGTACTTC; CDR3 protein: CASTLLPDRDYEQYF
V gene: TRBV12-3/TRBV12-4; J gene: TRBJ1-5; clone size: few; D gene: .; CDR3 DNA: TGTGCCAGCAGAATAGATAATCAGCCCCAGCATTTT; CDR3 protein: CASRIDNQPQHF
V gene: TRBV6-1; J gene: TRBJ1-2; clone size: many; D gene: TRBD1; CDR3 DNA: TGTGCCACTTTCTCGGGACAGGGGGCGAATGGCTACACCTTC; CDR3 protein: CATFSGQGANGYTF
V gene: TRBV5-6; J gene: TRBJ2-4; clone size: .; D gene: .; CDR3 DNA: TGTGCCAGCAGCCGCCGGACCGAAACCAACATTCAGTACTTC; CDR3 protein: CASSRRTETNIQYF
V gene: TRBV12-3/TRBV12-4; J gene: TRBJ2-5; clone size: few; D gene: TRBD2; CDR3 DNA: TGTGCCAGCAGTTTCGGTGGGACTATAGGAGAGACCCAGTACTTC; CDR3 protein: CASSFGGTIGETQYF
V gene: TRBV18; J gene: TRBJ2-3; clone size: .; D gene: .; CDR3 DNA: TGTGCCAGCTCACCTGTTGTTAGCGGTCTCACAGATACGCAGTATTTT; CDR3 protein: CASSPVVSGLTDTQYF
V gene: TRBV12-3/TRBV12-4; J gene: TRBJ1-5; clone size: few; D gene: .; CDR3 DNA: TGTGCCAGCAGCCGAAGTTTCGGCGATCAGCCCCAGCATTTT; CDR3 protein: CASSRSFGDQPQHF
V gene: TRBV12-3/TRBV12-4; J gene: TRBJ2-7; clone size: few; D gene: TRBD1; CDR3 DNA: TGTGCCAGCAGTTTAGGGACAGGGGGCTTTAATTACGAGCAGTACTTC; CDR3 protein: CASSLGTGGFNYEQYF
V gene: TRBV18; J gene: TRBJ2-1; clone size: .; D gene: .; CDR3 DNA: TGTGCCAGCTCACCAGACTATGAGCAGTTCTTC; CDR3 protein: CASSPDYEQFF
V gene: TRBV11-2; J gene: TRBJ2-2; clone size: .; D gene: .; CDR3 DNA: TGTGCCAGCAGCTTTACTACAGGGACCACCGGGGAGCTGTTTTTT; CDR3 protein: CASSFTTGTTGELFF
V gene: TRBV5-1; J gene: TRBJ2-3; clone size: few; D gene: .; CDR3 DNA: TGCGCCAGCAGCTCGACAGGGAGGGGAGTGGATACGCAGTATTTT; CDR3 protein: CASSSTGRGVDTQYF
V gene: TRBV20-1; J gene: TRBJ1-1; clone size: .; D gene: .; CDR3 DNA: TGCAGTGCTAGTTCCGGGACCCAGAACACTGAAGCTTTCTTT; CDR3 protein: CSASSGTQNTEAFF
V gene: TRBV12-3/TRBV12-4; J gene: TRBJ2-1; clone size: few; D gene: TRBD1; CDR3 DNA: TGTGCCAGCAGTAAAACAGGGGGTGTATACAATGAGCAGTTCTTC; CDR3 protein: CASSKTGGVYNEQFF
V gene: TRBV6-1; J gene: TRBJ2-2; clone size: .; D gene: .; CDR3 DNA: TGTGCCAGCAGCCCCGGACCCGGGGCCCCCGGGGAGCTGTTTTTT; CDR3 protein: CASSPGPGAPGELFF
V gene: TRBV4-2; J gene: TRBJ2-1; clone size: many; D gene: TRBD2; CDR3 DNA: TGTGCCAGCAGCCAAGCCCTCCTGGGCTTTGGCGGGGGGGCCTATGAGCAGTTCTTC; CDR3 protein: CASSQALLGFGGGAYEQFF
V gene: TRBV29-1; J gene: TRBJ1-2; clone size: .; D gene: .; CDR3 DNA: TGCAGCGCTGAAGCAGGGGCTGGCTACACCTTC; CDR3 protein: CSAEAGAGYTF
V gene: TRBV27; J gene: TRBJ2-7; clone size: few; D gene: .; CDR3 DNA: TGTGCCAGCAGTTTACAGGTCGGGTACGAGCAGTACTTC; CDR3 protein: CASSLQVGYEQYF
V gene: TRBV29-1; J gene: TRBJ2-7; clone size: .; D gene: TRBD1; CDR3 DNA: TGCAGCGTTGTGTCGTCGGGGCAGGGGGCAAGCGAGCAGTACTTC; CDR3 protein: CSVVSSGQGASEQYF
V gene: TRBV24-1; J gene: TRBJ2-5; clone size: .; D gene: .; CDR3 DNA: TGTGCCACCAGTGATGGGGGTCCGGGGGAGACCCAGTACTTC; CDR3 protein: CATSDGGPGETQYF
V gene: TRBV5-8; J gene: TRBJ1-2; clone size: few; D gene: TRBD1; CDR3 DNA: TGTGCCAGCAGCTTGTGGGACAGTCGCTATGGCTACACCTTC; CDR3 protein: CASSLWDSRYGYTF
V gene: TRBV6-5; J gene: TRBJ2-3; clone size: .; D gene: .; CDR3 DNA: TGTGCCAGCAGTTACTATTTAGGGTCCACAGATACGCAGTATTTT; CDR3 protein: CASSYYLGSTDTQYF
V gene: TRBV20-1; J gene: TRBJ1-5; clone size: many; D gene: .; CDR3 DNA: TGCAGTGCTAGCCCCGGGGGTCAGCCCCAGCATTTT; CDR3 protein: CSASPGGQPQHF
V gene: TRBV5-1; J gene: TRBJ2-3; clone size: many; D gene: .; CDR3 DNA: TGCGCCAGCAGTGGGGACACAGATACGCAGTATTTT; CDR3 protein: CASSGDTDTQYF
V gene: TRBV20-1; J gene: TRBJ2-1; clone size: few; D gene: .; CDR3 DNA: TGCAGTGCTTCCCGGGTGACTTCCGCCAACAATGAGCAGTTCTTC; CDR3 protein: CSASRVTSANNEQFF
V gene: TRBV6-1; J gene: TRBJ1-4; clone size: .; D gene: TRBD1; CDR3 DNA: TGTGCCAGCAGTGACGGACAGGCAGGGGAAAAACTGTTTTTT; CDR3 protein: CASSDGQAGEKLFF